Included here is one TCR beta chain sequence, with context. This entry belongs to a study of control samples from healthy donors and cancer patients. V lost 6 bases, J lost 4 bases, and 10 bases lay in between. Germline V gives CDR1 SGHTS, CDR2 YDEGEE. The CDR3 contains 12 residues. Profiled with immunoSEQ multiplex PCR; TCRdb holds only in-frame clones, not every one. This sample yields 50,000 to 75,000 clones, of which almost 90% are seen a single time; about 6.5% belongs to the top ten. The sequence derives from a man between 60 and 70 years old with colorectal cancer. The V gene is TRBV5-8, the J gene TRBJ1-2; unclear D gene. The source material was PBMCs. CDR3 in DNA: TGTGCCAGCACCCCCCGTACCTATGGCTACACCTTC. Amino acid sequence: CASTPRTYGYTF.